One and the same sample provided the 20 T cell receptor beta chains below, sequenced in a study of blood T cell repertoires in COVID-19 (dated by TCRdb to 2020 to 2022). Library preparation used the immunoSEQ multiplex PCR assay. TCRdb's version of the immuneACCESS table is confined to in-frame rearrangements and falls short of the full clone set. An unresolved V gene accounts for under half of the shortfall where checked; the remainder is of unknown origin. The sample has under 250,000 clones on record, around 89% of them singletons. The ten biggest clones cover 3% to 3.5% of the sample. Specimen: PBMCs or T cells enriched from blood (not recorded which). The receptors shown here come from a woman between 18 and 29 years old in a cohort exposed to, infected with or recovered from COVID-19 (not recorded which).

The CDR3 sequence: CASSRDRGLSYNSPLHF. The CDR3 DNA follows: TGTGCCAGCAGCCGGGACAGGGGGCTCTCCTATAATTCACCCCTCCACTTT. The chain employs TRBV3-1 (or the pseudogene TRBV3-2) and TRBJ1-6; 12 nucleotides match TRBD1. CDR3 size: 17 residues. V was pared by 4 bases and J by 0 bases, with 1 base of the junction left unmatched. Germline assignment: CDR1 LGHDT and CDR2 YNNKEL (reference sequence).

The DNA of the CDR3 is TGTGCCAGCAGCCCCCTTATTCCCAGGATGAACACTGAAGCTTTCTTT. It codes for CASSPLIPRMNTEAFF. This chain connects TRBV6-2 or TRBV6-3 to TRBJ1-1, with no clear D. This CDR3 contains 16 residues. Germline lookup yields CDR1 MNHEY and CDR2 SVGEGT. V lost 6 bases to trimming and J lost 0 bases, with 17 bases between them.

The DNA of the CDR3 is TGTGCCAGCAGCGTAGCTACGCGAAGCACAGATACGCAGTATTTT. This codes for CASSVATRSTDTQYF. J is TRBJ2-3 and V is TRBV9; D remains unclear. The germline CDR1 and CDR2 sequences are SGDLS and YYNGEE. Trimming shortened V by 0 bases and J by 0 bases, and 8 bases separated the two germline ends. This CDR3 is 15 amino acids long. The entire variable domain, with the rest obtained from reference TRBV9 and TRBJ2-3, is as follows: DSGVTQTPKHLITATGQRVTLRCSPRSGDLSVYWYQQSLDQGLQFLIQYYNGEERAKGNILERFSAQQFPDLHSELNLSSLELGDSALYFCASSVATRSTDTQYFGPGTRLTVL.

This sequence joins TRBV14 and TRBJ2-3, with 8 bases matching TRBD2. The germline CDR1 and CDR2 sequences are SGHDN and FVKESK. Unmatched junction bases numbered 6, after V lost 3 bases and J lost 1 base. This CDR3 has 16 amino acids. CDR3 DNA: TGTGCCAGCAGCCAGAGGACGGGGGGGCGCACAGATACGCAGTATTTT. Encoded protein: CASSQRTGGRTDTQYF.

J is TRBJ1-1 and V is TRBV12-3 or TRBV12-4; no firm D call. The CDR3 contains 12 residues. Trimming took 3 bases from V and 7 from J, leaving 9 bases between them. The CDR3 DNA reads TGTGCCAGCAGTTTCCCCCTGCGTGAAGCTTTCTTT. This encodes CASSFPLREAFF.

To note about this clone: Other DNA sequences of this sample code for an identical CDR3. The chain links TRBV29-1 to TRBJ1-2; TRBD1 might be the D (5 bases). The CDR3 is 12 residues long. Trimming left V 3 bases short and J 2 bases short, with 7 bases between. CDR1 is SQVTM and CDR2 is ANQGSEA in the germline V gene. CDR3 residues: CSVDGGNYGYTF. CDR3 coding DNA: TGCAGCGTTGACGGGGGGAACTATGGCTACACCTTC.

The chain uses TRBV2 and TRBJ1-4; tentatively, D is TRBD1 (6 bases). V was clipped by 6 bases and J by 1 base, with 12 bases between them. The germline V gene encodes CDR1 SNHLY and CDR2 FYNNEI. CDR3 length: 15 amino acids. The CDR3 region has the DNA TGTGCCAGCAGACTTACGGACAGAACTAATGAAAAACTGTTTTTT. It encodes CASRLTDRTNEKLFF.

This chain joins TRBV28 and TRBJ2-7, with TRBD2 matching over 8 bases. The CDR3 contains 15 residues. V lost 5 bases, J lost 1 base, and 7 bases stayed unmatched. Germline-derived CDR1 and CDR2 are MDHEN and SYDVKM. The CDR3 region has the DNA TGTGCCAGCAGTCCTCTCGGCGGGGGGTCCTACGAGCAGTACTTC. Encoded protein: CASSPLGGGSYEQYF.

The chain is built from TRBV27 and TRBJ1-3; D is uncertain. Germline V CDR1 and CDR2: MNHEY, SMNVEV (reference sequence). The V end was cut by 6 bases, the J end by 0 bases, with 6 bases between. The CDR3 covers 13 residues. CDR3 DNA sequence: TGTGCCAGCAGGTTGGCCTCTGGAAACACCATATATTTT. The encoded protein is CASRLASGNTIYF.

The rearrangement links TRBV2 to TRBJ1-5, with a tentative D call TRBD1 (6 bases). The V and J ends lost 4 bases and 5 bases respectively, with 12 bases between them. Per germline, CDR1 SNHLY and CDR2 FYNNEI. The CDR3 extends over 14 amino acids. The DNA of the CDR3 is TGTGCCAGCAGTGCTACAGGGTCCTATCAGCCCCAGCATTTT. Translation: CASSATGSYQPQHF.

This clone was seen only once. The chain couples TRBV29-1 to TRBJ2-5; 10 bases match TRBD1. J was trimmed by 4 bases and V by 5 bases; bases with no gene match: 7. Germline V CDR1 and CDR2: SQVTM, ANQGSEA. The CDR3 consists of 14 residues. The CDR3 coding sequence is TGCAGCGTTACGAACCGGGACAGGGGAGAGACCCAGTACTTC. As protein: CSVTNRDRGETQYF. Supplemented by reference TRBV29-1 and TRBJ2-5, the full variable domain reads SAVISQKPSRDICQRGTSLTIQCQVDSQVTMMFWYRQQPGQSLTLIATANQGSEATYESGFVIDKFPISRPNLTFSTLTVSNMSPEDSSIYLCSVTNRDRGETQYFGPGTRLLVL.

The rearrangement links TRBV9 to TRBJ2-2; a weak D match, TRBD1 (6 bases). V was pared by 0 bases and J by 1 base, with 10 bases between. The CDR3 has 16 amino acids. The germline gives CDR1 SGDLS, CDR2 YYNGEE. The CDR3 DNA follows: TGTGCCAGCAGCGTAGAGGGGGAAATGAACACCGGGGAGCTGTTTTTT. Translating it yields CASSVEGEMNTGELFF. Together with reference TRBV9 and TRBJ2-2, the CDR3 gives the full variable domain: DSGVTQTPKHLITATGQRVTLRCSPRSGDLSVYWYQQSLDQGLQFLIQYYNGEERAKGNILERFSAQQFPDLHSELNLSSLELGDSALYFCASSVEGEMNTGELFFGEGSRLTVL.

The gene calls are TRBV7-9 and TRBJ2-7, with TRBD1 matching 9 bases. This CDR3 spans 15 amino acids. V lost 5 bases, J lost 0 bases, and 5 bases stayed unmatched. From germline, CDR1 is SEHNR and CDR2 FQNEAQ (reference sequence). CDR3 DNA sequence: TGTGCCAGCAGCGGCGGGACAGGGAGCTCCTACGAGCAGTACTTC. This codes for CASSGGTGSSYEQYF.

The chain combines TRBV12-3 or TRBV12-4 with TRBJ2-7; no clear D gene. This CDR3 has 12 amino acids. Deletions cut 2 bases from V and 3 bases from J, with 5 bases between. The CDR3 sequence: CASSLNNYEQYF. CDR3 nucleotides: TGTGCCAGCAGTTTAAACAACTACGAGCAGTACTTC.

V usage is TRBV18 and J usage is TRBJ2-6, with D uncertain. CDR1 is KGHSH, CDR2 LQKENI, per germline. CDR3 size: 17 residues. V was pared by 1 base and J by 0 bases, with 10 bases between. DNA for the CDR3: TGTGCCAGCTCACCACGTTCGAGGAGCTCTGGGGCCAACGTCCTGACTTTC. It codes for CASSPRSRSSGANVLTF. Supplemented by reference TRBV18 and TRBJ2-6, the full variable domain reads NAGVMQNPRHLVRRRGQEARLRCSPMKGHSHVYWYRQLPEEGLKFMVYLQKENIIDESGMPKERFSAEFPKEGPSILRIQQVVRGDSAAYFCASSPRSRSSGANVLTFGAGSRLTVL.

The chain carries TRBV5-1 and TRBJ1-5; no clear D. V was clipped by 0 bases and J by 5 bases, with 12 bases between them. This CDR3 has 15 amino acids. CDR1 and CDR2 from the germline V gene are SGHRS and YFSETQ. Here the CDR3 reads CASSLDVGRYQPQHF. The DNA of the CDR3 is TGCGCCAGCAGCTTGGATGTAGGGAGATATCAGCCCCAGCATTTT.

As regards this clone: This sample also contains other DNA sequences that code for the same CDR3. CDR3 sequence (DNA): TGCGCCAGCAGCTTGCAGGGAGGAAACACTGAAGCTTTCTTT. Protein: CASSLQGGNTEAFF. The V gene is TRBV5-1, the J gene TRBJ1-1; D is possibly TRBD1 (5 bases). Trimming shortened V by 1 base and J by 2 bases, and 9 bases separated the two germline ends. Germline V lookup: CDR1 SGHRS, CDR2 YFSETQ. This CDR3 region has 14 residues.

This chain uses TRBV5-1 with TRBJ2-3; TRBD1 agrees at 8 bases. From germline, CDR1 is SGHRS and CDR2 YFSETQ. This CDR3 comprises 16 residues. Trimming took 4 bases from V and 0 from J; bases not matched to a gene: 7. The CDR3 loop is CASSARDRLSTDTQYF. The CDR3 coding sequence is TGCGCCAGCAGCGCAAGGGACAGGCTTAGCACAGATACGCAGTATTTT.

This clone has a single count. V usage is TRBV5-4 and J usage is TRBJ1-1; a weak D match, TRBD1 (5 bases). CDR1 is SGHNT and CDR2 is YYREEE in the germline V gene (reference sequence). V was clipped by 0 bases and J by 0 bases, with 12 bases between them. The CDR3 contains 16 residues. This CDR3 is CASSLAMKGMNTEAFF. Here the CDR3 DNA reads TGTGCCAGCAGCTTGGCCATGAAGGGGATGAACACTGAAGCTTTCTTT.

The CDR3 region is CASSGGRGRLNYGYTF. The CDR3 region has the DNA TGTGCCAGCAGTGGGGGCAGGGGGCGGCTCAACTATGGCTACACCTTC. The chain employs TRBV6-1 and TRBJ1-2, with 8 bases fitting TRBD1. Trimming cost V 4 bases and J 2 bases; bases outside gene matches: 9. Germline CDR1 and CDR2: MNHNS and SASEGT. The CDR3 has 16 amino acids.